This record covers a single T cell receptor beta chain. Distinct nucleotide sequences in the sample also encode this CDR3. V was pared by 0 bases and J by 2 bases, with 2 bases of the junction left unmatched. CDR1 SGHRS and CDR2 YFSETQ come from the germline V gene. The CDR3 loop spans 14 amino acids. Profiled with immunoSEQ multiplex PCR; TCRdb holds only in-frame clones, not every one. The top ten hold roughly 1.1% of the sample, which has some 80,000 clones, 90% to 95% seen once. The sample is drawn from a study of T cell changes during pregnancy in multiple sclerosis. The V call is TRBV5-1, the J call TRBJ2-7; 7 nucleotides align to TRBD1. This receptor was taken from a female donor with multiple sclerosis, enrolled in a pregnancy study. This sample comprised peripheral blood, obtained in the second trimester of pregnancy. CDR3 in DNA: TGCGCCAGCAGCTTGGGTACAGGGGCCTACGAGCAGTACTTC. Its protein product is CASSLGTGAYEQYF. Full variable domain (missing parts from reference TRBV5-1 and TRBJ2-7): KAGVTQTPRYLIKTRGQQVTLSCSPISGHRSVSWYQQTPGQGLQFLFEYFSETQRNKGNFPGRFSGRQFSNSRSEMNVSTLELGDSALYLCASSLGTGAYEQYFGPGTRLTVT.